This TCR beta chain was captured by sequencing in a study of blood T cell repertoires in COVID-19 (dated by TCRdb to the early 2020s). For the study in its entirety: Samples from collaborators originated in the United States, Italy and Spain and spanned both the acute and convalescent phases of COVID-19. The prospective study material was composed of cDNA or gDNA derived from T cells, B-cell-depleted T cells, or PBMCs. The dataset comprised deeply sampled blood TCRbeta repertoires from subjects exposed to, actively infected with, or recovered from COVID-19. The repertoires were released in a freely available public database meant as a resource for research on the immune response to SARS-CoV-2. The samples were drawn from the first 160 participants of the ongoing ImmuneRACE study and from some 1,300 subjects provided by 6 global collaborators. Nearly every sample came with metadata listing a de-identified subject ID, COVID-19 status, age in years and sex. Where HLA class I and class II types were available, the types were taken from metadata supplied by the sample provider, not from assay-based typing. What the research found in general, with its limitations: The amount of clinical and demographic metadata varied by source and participant and was provided uncurated.

Participants in the prospective study were aged roughly 18 to 100 years, lived in 24 United States geographic areas, and enrolled through a virtual design. In the prospective study, participants were assigned to cohorts based on the clinical history participants reported in a screening survey and a study questionnaire. For ImmuneRACE Cohort 3, a participant was defined as recovered based on two consecutive negative NP/OP PCR tests, clearance by a healthcare professional, or resolution of symptoms. In the prospective study, whole blood, serum and a nasopharyngeal or oropharyngeal swab were collected from each participant by mobile phlebotomists. Additional blood draws and questionnaires over an approximately two-month period could optionally be provided by prospective study participants. Before DNA extraction, prospective study blood samples were shipped either frozen or at room temperature. The immunoSEQ Assay, a bias-controlled multiplex PCR, was used to amplify TCRbeta CDR3 regions from genomic DNA. The authors' pipeline ran thus. Within the assay, amplification of reference gene primers was used to estimate how many nucleated cells each sample contained. To quantify the absolute abundance of each unique TCRbeta CDR3 rearrangement, sequence reads were collapsed and filtered. For each sample, productive Simpson clonality was calculated as the square root of Simpson's diversity index over productive rearrangements. TCRdb mirrors the immuneACCESS table, restricted to in-frame sequences. Some clones are absent from its copies; in checked studies, under half trace to an unresolved V gene, and the reason for the others is unknown. For V, J and clone size, that table is used; D and trimming come from the DNA. In this sample the table shows hundreds of thousands of clones, roughly nine tenths of which occur a single time. The ten biggest clones cover approximately 3% of the sample.

On this clone itself: Its cognate antigen has yet to be identified. No base quality information exists; no much larger clone differs at one position.

Spanning cysteine to phenylalanine, the CDR3 consists of 15 amino acids. Just the 45-base CDR3 DNA is kept, in frame starting at base 1. For CDR1 and CDR2, the germline V gene (reference sequence) lists GTSNPN and SVGIG. V is clipped by 4 bases and J by 5 bases, and the sequence between their germline boundaries is 18 bases long. What was sequenced was PBMCs or T cells enriched from blood (not recorded which). This clonotype was obtained from a woman aged 45-59 years who had recovered from COVID-19. Rearrangement joined TRBV30 to TRBJ2-1; tentative D gene TRBD2, with 7 bases matching. The sequenced DNA is TGTGCCTGGAAACGGGGGGCTAGCTCAGACAATGAGCAGTTCTTC. Translated, this is CAWKRGASSDNEQFF.